The entry below gives a single T cell receptor beta chain sequence along with its context. Its antigen is as yet unknown. Mismatch with germline at one junction end may stem from a read error. The data were taken from a study of cytomegalovirus exposure and HLA in healthy donors. Whole-study context: T cells numbering around 180 million yielded 90 million to 140 million unique TCR beta sequences in an earlier analysis.

Primers: 60 Vbeta forward and 13 Jbeta reverse. As handled by the study authors: The count from a later analysis was some 83 million unique TCR beta chains, 9 million to 12 million of them shared. Clones were read by immunoSEQ multiplex PCR, and TCRdb kept only the in-frame ones, dropping some. V and J calls and clone size are given by that table; D and trimming were obtained from the DNA. The sample has 80,000 to 100,000 clones; 73% are singletons. Findings and caveats of the study: In vitro checks showed that three CMV-associated chains really do target CMV antigens. More clonal expansion characterized HLA-associated TCR beta chains than equally common others in a later analysis.

The CDR3 is 15 residues long. The germline V gene encodes CDR1 LGHNA and CDR2 YNFKEQ. Material: PBMCs. This sequence originates from a man aged 35-49 years in good health and CMV-seronegative. V is TRBV4-2 and J is TRBJ2-7, with 9 bases that match TRBD2. In nucleotides, the CDR3 is TGTGCCAGCAGCCTATCCGGGACTAGCTCCCACGAGCAGTACTTC. As protein: CASSLSGTSSHEQYF.